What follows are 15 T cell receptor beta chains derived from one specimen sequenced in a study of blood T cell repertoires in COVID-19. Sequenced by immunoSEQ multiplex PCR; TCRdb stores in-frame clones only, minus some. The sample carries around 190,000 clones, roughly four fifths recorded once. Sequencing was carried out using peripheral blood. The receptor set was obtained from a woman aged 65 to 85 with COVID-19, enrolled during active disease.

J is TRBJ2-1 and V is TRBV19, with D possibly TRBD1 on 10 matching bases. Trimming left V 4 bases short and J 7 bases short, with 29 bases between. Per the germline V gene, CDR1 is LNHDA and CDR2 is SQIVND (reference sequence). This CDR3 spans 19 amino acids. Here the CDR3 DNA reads TGTGCCAGTAGTAGAGACAGGGGGCGTCTAGCGGGATCTGGGAATGAGCAGTTCTTC. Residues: CASSRDRGRLAGSGNEQFF.

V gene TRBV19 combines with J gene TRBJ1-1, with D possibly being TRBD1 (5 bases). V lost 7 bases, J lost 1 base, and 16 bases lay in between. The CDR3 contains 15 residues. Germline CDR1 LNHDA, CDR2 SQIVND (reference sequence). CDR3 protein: CASTQGASGNTEAFF. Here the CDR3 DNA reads TGTGCCAGTACCCAAGGGGCATCAGGGAACACTGAAGCTTTCTTT.

The CDR3 nucleotides read TGCACCAGCTTCGGGACTAGCGGGCGCACAGATACGCAGTATTTT. It encodes CTSFGTSGRTDTQYF. J is TRBJ2-3 and V is TRBV1; TRBD2 is taken as the D call from the table, unchecked against the DNA. TRBV1 is given as a pseudogene. This CDR3 region has 15 residues.

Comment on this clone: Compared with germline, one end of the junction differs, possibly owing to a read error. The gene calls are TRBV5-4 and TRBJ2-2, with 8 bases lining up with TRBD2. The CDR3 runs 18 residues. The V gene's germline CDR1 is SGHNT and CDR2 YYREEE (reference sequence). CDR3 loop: CASSLGGSGRAKTGELFF. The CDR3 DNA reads TGTGCCAGCAGCTTGGGAGGGAGCGGGAGAGCGAAGACCGGGGAGCTGTTTTTT.

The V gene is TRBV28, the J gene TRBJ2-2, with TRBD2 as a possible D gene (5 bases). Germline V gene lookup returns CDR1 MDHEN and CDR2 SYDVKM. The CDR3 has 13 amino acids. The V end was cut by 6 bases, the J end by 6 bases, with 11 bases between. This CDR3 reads CASRERVSGELFF. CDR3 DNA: TGTGCCAGCAGAGAGAGGGTGTCCGGGGAGCTGTTTTTT.

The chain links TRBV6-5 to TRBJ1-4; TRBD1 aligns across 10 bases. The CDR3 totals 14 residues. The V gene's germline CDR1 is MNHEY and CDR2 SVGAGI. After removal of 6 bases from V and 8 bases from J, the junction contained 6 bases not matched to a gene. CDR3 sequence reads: CASRIRQGAEKLFF. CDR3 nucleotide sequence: TGTGCCAGCAGGATTAGACAGGGGGCGGAAAAACTGTTTTTT.

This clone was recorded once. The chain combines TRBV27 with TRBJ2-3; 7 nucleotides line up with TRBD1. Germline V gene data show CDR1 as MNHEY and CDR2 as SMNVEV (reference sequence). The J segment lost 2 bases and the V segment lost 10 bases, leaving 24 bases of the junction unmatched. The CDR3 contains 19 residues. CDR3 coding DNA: TGTGCCACACACAGGACAGGTGGGGCCGGGGTCACGGTCACAGATACGCAGTATTTT. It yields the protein CATHRTGGAGVTVTDTQYF.

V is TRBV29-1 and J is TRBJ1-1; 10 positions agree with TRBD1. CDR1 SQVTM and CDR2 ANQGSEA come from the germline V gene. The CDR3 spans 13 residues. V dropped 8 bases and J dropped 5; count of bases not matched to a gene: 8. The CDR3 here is CSTQGQGTTEAFF. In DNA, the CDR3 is TGCAGCACTCAGGGACAGGGGACTACTGAAGCTTTCTTT.

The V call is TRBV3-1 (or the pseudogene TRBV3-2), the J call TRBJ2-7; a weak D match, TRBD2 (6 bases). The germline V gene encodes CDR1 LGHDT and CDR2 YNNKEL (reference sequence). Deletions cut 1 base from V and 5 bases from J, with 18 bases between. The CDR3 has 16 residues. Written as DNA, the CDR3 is TGTGCCAGCAGCCAAGGCTTTCTAGCGAGAGGTGACGAGCAGTACTTC. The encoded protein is CASSQGFLARGDEQYF.

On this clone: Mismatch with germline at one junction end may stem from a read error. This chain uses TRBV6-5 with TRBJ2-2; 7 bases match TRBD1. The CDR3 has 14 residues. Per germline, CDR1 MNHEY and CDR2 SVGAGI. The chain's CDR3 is CASTRTGWPGEPFF. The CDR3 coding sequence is TGTGCCAGCACAAGGACAGGATGGCCCGGGGAGCCGTTTTTT.

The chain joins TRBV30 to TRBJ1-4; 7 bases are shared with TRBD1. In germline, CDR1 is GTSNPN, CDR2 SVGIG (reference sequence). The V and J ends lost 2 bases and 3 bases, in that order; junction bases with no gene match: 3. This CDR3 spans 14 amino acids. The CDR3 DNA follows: TGTGCCTGGAGTACCGGGACAGCTAATGAAAAACTGTTTTTT. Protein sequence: CAWSTGTANEKLFF.

Here the CDR3 DNA reads TGTGCCAGCACAGGGGCCCCGAACACCGGGGAGCTGTTTTTT. It encodes CASTGAPNTGELFF. The chain recombines TRBV2 with TRBJ2-2, with D possibly TRBD1 on 6 matching bases. There are 14 residues in the CDR3. Trimming removed 7 bases at V and 0 bases at J, with 9 bases between. CDR1 is SNHLY, CDR2 FYNNEI, per germline.

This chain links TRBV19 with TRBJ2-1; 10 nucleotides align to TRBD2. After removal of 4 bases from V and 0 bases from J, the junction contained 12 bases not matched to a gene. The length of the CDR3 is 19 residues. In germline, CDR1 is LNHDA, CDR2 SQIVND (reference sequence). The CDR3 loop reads CASSTPVLAGRSSYNEQFF. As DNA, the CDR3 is TGTGCCAGTAGTACCCCCGTACTAGCGGGACGAAGCTCCTACAATGAGCAGTTCTTC.

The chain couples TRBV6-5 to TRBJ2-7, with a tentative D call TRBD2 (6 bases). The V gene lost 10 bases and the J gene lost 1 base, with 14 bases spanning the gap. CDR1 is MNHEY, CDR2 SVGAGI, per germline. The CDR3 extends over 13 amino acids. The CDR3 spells CATTGEWSYEQYF. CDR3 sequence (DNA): TGTGCCACCACGGGGGAATGGTCCTACGAGCAGTACTTC.

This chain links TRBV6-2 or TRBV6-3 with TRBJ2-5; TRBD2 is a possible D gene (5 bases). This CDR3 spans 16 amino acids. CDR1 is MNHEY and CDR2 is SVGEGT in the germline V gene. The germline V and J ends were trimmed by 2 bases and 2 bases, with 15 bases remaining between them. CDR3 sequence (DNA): TGTGCCAGCAGTTACACGGGGTCCCGCAAGCAAGAGACCCAGTACTTC. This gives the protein CASSYTGSRKQETQYF.